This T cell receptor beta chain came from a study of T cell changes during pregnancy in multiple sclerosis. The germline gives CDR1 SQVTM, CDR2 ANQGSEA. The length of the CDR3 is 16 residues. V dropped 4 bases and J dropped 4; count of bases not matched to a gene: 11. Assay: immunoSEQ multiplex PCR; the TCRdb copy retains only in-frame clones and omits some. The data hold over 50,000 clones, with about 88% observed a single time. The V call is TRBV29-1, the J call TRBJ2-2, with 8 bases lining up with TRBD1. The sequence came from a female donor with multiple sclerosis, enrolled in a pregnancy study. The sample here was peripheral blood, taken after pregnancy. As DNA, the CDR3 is TGCAGCGTTGGCAACCGACAGGGGAGGAGCACCGGGGAGCTGTTTTTT. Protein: CSVGNRQGRSTGELFF.